Below are 16 T cell receptor beta chains sequenced from a single sample in a study of blood T cell repertoires in COVID-19. Profiled with immunoSEQ multiplex PCR; TCRdb holds only in-frame clones, not every one. The table records hundreds of thousands of clones, approximately 91% of them present only once. Source material: peripheral blood. Source of these receptors: a woman in her 70s with COVID-19, enrolled during active disease.

The CDR3 spells CASLLTGVGTEAFF. CDR3 bases: TGTGCCAGCCTTTTGACCGGGGTAGGCACTGAAGCTTTCTTT. The chain is built from TRBV19 and TRBJ1-1; D remains unclear. V was clipped by 9 bases and J by 4 bases, with 18 bases between them. CDR3 length: 14 amino acids. Germline V CDR1 and CDR2: LNHDA, SQIVND (reference sequence).

This sequence joins TRBV4-3 and TRBJ1-2; D unclear. Looked up from germline, CDR1 is LGHNA and CDR2 is YSLEER. The CDR3 runs to 18 residues. With 0 bases removed from V and 2 bases from J, the gap between germline ends came to 19 bases. The CDR3 loop is CASSQDWGRERINYGYTF. Here the CDR3 DNA reads TGCGCCAGCAGCCAAGATTGGGGTAGGGAGAGGATCAACTATGGCTACACCTTC.

Concerning this clone: This CDR3 is also generated by other DNA sequences in the sample. The chain joins TRBV19 to TRBJ1-6; TRBD1 matches 7 bases. This CDR3 region has 14 residues. Germline lookup yields CDR1 LNHDA and CDR2 SQIVND (reference sequence). After removal of 4 bases from V and 7 bases from J, the junction contained 4 bases not matched to a gene. The CDR3 protein is CASSSRQGNSPLHF. The CDR3 bases are TGTGCCAGTAGTAGCCGACAGGGAAATTCACCCCTCCACTTT.

This chain joins TRBV2 and TRBJ2-5; D is possibly TRBD1 (6 bases). V was shortened by 4 bases and J by 7 bases, with 16 bases between the two germline ends. The CDR3 extends over 14 amino acids. Germline loops: CDR1 SNHLY, CDR2 FYNNEI. The CDR3 loop reads CASSGTGSKGTQYF. In DNA, the CDR3 is TGTGCCAGCAGTGGAACAGGGTCCAAGGGGACCCAGTACTTC.

The gene calls are TRBV6-5 and TRBJ1-2; 7 bases are a match to TRBD1. Germline V CDR1 and CDR2: MNHEY, SVGAGI. The CDR3 runs 14 residues. V lost 6 bases, J lost 7 bases, and 11 bases stayed unmatched. In DNA, the CDR3 is TGTGCCAGCAGCTACGACTGGGACAGCGGTGGCTACACCTTC. Translating it yields CASSYDWDSGGYTF.

V gene TRBV7-2 combines with J gene TRBJ1-1; the D is unclear. Trimming stripped 1 base from V and 5 bases from J, with 11 bases between. Germline assignment: CDR1 SGHTA and CDR2 FQGNSA. The CDR3 contains 14 residues. CDR3 nucleotides: TGTGCCAGCAGCTTAGGACGGGAACGGACTGAAGCTTTCTTT. Translating it yields CASSLGRERTEAFF.

This chain joins TRBV6-5 and TRBJ1-5; D remains unclear. This CDR3 contains 13 residues. Germline-derived CDR1 and CDR2 are MNHEY and SVGAGI. Deletions cut 6 bases from V and 0 bases from J, with 6 bases between. CDR3 amino acids: CASSFYSNQPQHF. The CDR3 DNA reads as TGTGCCAGCAGCTTTTATAGCAATCAGCCCCAGCATTTT.

The V call is TRBV11-2, the J call TRBJ1-2; 8 nucleotides match TRBD1. Trimming cost V 5 bases and J 7 bases; bases outside gene matches: 6. In germline, CDR1 is SGHAT, CDR2 FQNNGV. The CDR3 has 13 residues. CDR3 bases: TGTGCCAGCAGCCCGGACAGGGCGGGTGGCTACACCTTC. Translation gives CASSPDRAGGYTF. Full variable domain (remainder filled in from reference TRBV11-2 and TRBJ1-2): EAGVAQSPRYKIIEKRQSVAFWCNPISGHATLYWYQQILGQGPKLLIQFQNNGVVDDSQLPKDRFSAERLKGVDSTLKIQPAKLEDSAVYLCASSPDRAGGYTFGSGTRLTVV.

This sequence joins TRBV10-2 and TRBJ2-5, with D possibly being TRBD2 (6 bases). This CDR3 has 15 residues. The germline V gene has CDR1 WSHSY and CDR2 SAAADI. The V and J ends lost 3 bases and 6 bases respectively, with 17 bases between them. As DNA, the CDR3 is TGCGCCAGCAGTGATATAACGGGGGTTCCCAAGACCCAGTACTTC. This sequence encodes CASSDITGVPKTQYF.

The chain couples TRBV27 to TRBJ2-7, with D unresolved. Germline V gene data show CDR1 as MNHEY and CDR2 as SMNVEV (reference sequence). CDR3 length equals 13 residues. V lost 3 bases, J lost 3 bases, and 9 bases lay in between. DNA for the CDR3: TGTGCCAGCAGTTTGCGTCCGAGCTACGAGCAGTACTTC. Translation: CASSLRPSYEQYF.

The chain joins TRBV3-1 (or the pseudogene TRBV3-2) to TRBJ2-1, with TRBD2 as a possible D gene (5 bases). Germline CDR1 and CDR2: LGHDT and YNNKEL (reference sequence). The V end was cut by 1 base, the J end by 8 bases, with 9 bases between. This CDR3 has 13 residues. The CDR3 region has the DNA TGTGCCAGCAGCCAAGGGACTCTCGATGAGCAGTTCTTC. This sequence encodes CASSQGTLDEQFF.

DNA of the CDR3: TGTGCCACCAGTGATTCCCGTACCGGGACTAGCGACAATGAGCAGTTCTTC. This encodes CATSDSRTGTSDNEQFF. The chain uses TRBV24-1 and TRBJ2-1; TRBD2 aligns across 10 bases. Germline CDR1 KGHDR, CDR2 SFDVKD. This CDR3 contains 17 residues. After removal of 2 bases from V and 5 bases from J, the junction contained 8 bases not matched to a gene.

V is TRBV2 and J is TRBJ2-3; 8 bases line up with TRBD2. CDR3 length equals 16 residues. Germline V gene data show CDR1 as SNHLY and CDR2 as FYNNEI. V lost 6 bases to trimming and J lost 6 bases; unmatched junction nucleotides: 14. CDR3 sequence reads: CASSAVLGTRGDTQYF. DNA for the CDR3: TGTGCCAGCAGCGCAGTGCTCGGGACTAGAGGGGATACGCAGTATTTT. The full variable domain, completed using reference TRBV2 and TRBJ2-3, is EPEVTQTPSHQVTQMGQEVILRCVPISNHLYFYWYRQILGQKVEFLVSFYNNEISEKSEIFDDQFSVERPDGSNFTLKIRSTKLEDSAMYFCASSAVLGTRGDTQYFGPGTRLTVL.

V is TRBV19 and J is TRBJ2-7; weak D call: TRBD2 (7 bases). The CDR3 totals 13 residues. Germline assignment: CDR1 LNHDA and CDR2 SQIVND (reference sequence). Trimming took 7 bases from V and 6 from J, leaving 16 bases between them. The CDR3 is CASTPRRGGEQYF. Written as DNA, the CDR3 is TGTGCCAGTACCCCCCGGAGGGGGGGCGAGCAGTACTTC.

The chain links TRBV10-3 to TRBJ1-6; no clear D. CDR3 size: 15 residues. The V and J ends lost 4 bases and 0 bases respectively, with 7 bases between them. Germline loops: CDR1 ENHRY, CDR2 SYGVKD. This CDR3 is CAISAESSYNSPLHF. CDR3 in DNA: TGTGCCATCAGTGCCGAGAGCTCCTATAATTCACCCCTCCACTTT.

The V call is TRBV5-6, the J call TRBJ2-6; 8 bases fit TRBD1. Unmatched junction bases numbered 2, after V lost 4 bases and J lost 2 bases. Germline-derived CDR1 and CDR2 are SGHDT and YYEEEE. The CDR3 sequence is 15 residues long. For the CDR3, the DNA is TGTGCCAGCAGCCCGACAGGGGCTGGGGCCAACGTCCTGACTTTC. It codes for CASSPTGAGANVLTF.